This T cell receptor (beta chain) was captured in a study of OX40 agonist ivuxolimab in advanced cancers. The overall study: From about 20 to 80 years was the age range, with a mean of 60 years, and over 80% were male. The study's findings and limits: A proportion of nonresponders additionally exhibited low normalized T-cell clonal expansion.

TCRdb's table, derived via immunoSEQ multiplex PCR, lists solely in-frame clones and lacks some. The sample has 70,000 to 85,000 clones, 90% to 95% seen once; the top ten hold 4.5% to 7.5%. Comment on this clone: Its cognate antigen is unknown.

V lost 3 bases and J lost 7, with 11 bases in between. The length of the CDR3 is 13 residues. CDR1 is LNHDA, CDR2 SQIVND, per germline (reference sequence). Prior autoimmune disease or systemic immunosuppression barred patients. Sampled blood was obtained at baseline, cycle 4 day 1, and cycle 7 day 1. Sequenced here: CD4+ or CD8+ T cells sorted from blood, sampled in a trial of the OX40 agonist ivuxolimab. The V gene is TRBV19, the J gene TRBJ2-3, with D perhaps TRBD2 (6 bases). The receptor was derived from an adult with an advanced solid tumor such as melanoma, head and neck, liver or kidney cancer. CDR3 sequence: CASSIGDFNTQYF. The CDR3 coding sequence is TGTGCCAGTAGTATCGGGGACTTCAATACGCAGTATTTT.